This is a list of T cell receptor beta chains from one sample in a study of shared T cell receptors in the human thymus. Sequencing was performed with immunoSEQ multiplex PCR; in TCRdb, only in-frame clones are kept and a portion is missing. The sample carries 600,000 or so clones, more than 75% recorded once. The sample was also reused in another study, on human thymus T cells.

Sequences were obtained from thymocytes. These receptors originate from a boy in the first two years of life with a congenital heart defect. Both conserved end residues are part of each CDR3.

J gene: TRBJ1-4
V gene: TRBV19
CDR3 protein: CASTQDRAGANEKLFF

J gene: TRBJ1-2
V gene: TRBV15
CDR3 protein: CATSRDRQATYGYTF

J gene: TRBJ2-1
V gene: TRBV20-1
CDR3 protein: CSAGLAEQFF

J gene: TRBJ2-3
V gene: TRBV13
CDR3 protein: CASSTQTDTQYF

J gene: TRBJ1-1
V gene: TRBV7-9
CDR3 protein: CASRPDRGGTEAFF

J gene: TRBJ2-1
V gene: TRBV11-3
CDR3 protein: CASSHSGSSYNEQFF

J gene: TRBJ1-2
V gene: TRBV18
CDR3 protein: CASSLGQGNYGYTF

J gene: TRBJ1-5
V gene: TRBV11-2
CDR3 protein: CASSLVGRIGGQPQHF

J gene: TRBJ2-7
V gene: TRBV20-1
CDR3 protein: CSARDRDEQYF

J gene: TRBJ2-7
V gene: TRBV7-9
CDR3 protein: CASSLSTGGEQYF

J gene: TRBJ2-1
V gene: TRBV27
CDR3 protein: CASTLGGSGTLRLTYNEQFF

J gene: TRBJ2-1
V gene: TRBV30
CDR3 protein: CAWSLGVSYNEQFF

J gene: TRBJ2-7
V gene: TRBV5-6
CDR3 protein: CASSLGAAGGVSYEQYF

J gene: TRBJ2-7
V gene: TRBV9
CDR3 protein: CASSPAGAASYEQYF

J gene: TRBJ2-5
V gene: TRBV27
CDR3 protein: CASRPPGAAGVQETQYF

J gene: TRBJ1-1
V gene: TRBV2
CDR3 protein: CARPTGTDALTNTEAFF

J gene: TRBJ2-7
V gene: TRBV25-1
CDR3 protein: CATGPGQGHEQYF

J gene: TRBJ2-1
V gene: TRBV9
CDR3 protein: CASSVDGIHNEQFF

J gene: TRBJ2-5
V gene: TRBV7-4
CDR3 protein: CASSPTRQGFQETQYF

J gene: TRBJ2-3
V gene: TRBV7-2
CDR3 protein: CASSAPGGAATDTQYF

J gene: TRBJ1-1
V gene: TRBV14
CDR3 protein: CASSRGQGQGTEAFF

J gene: TRBJ2-7
V gene: TRBV11-2
CDR3 protein: CASSLSAGNSSYEQYF

J gene: TRBJ2-7
V gene: TRBV5-6
CDR3 protein: CASSPAVGGDSWEQYF

J gene: TRBJ2-5
V gene: TRBV30
CDR3 protein: CAWSVPDKQETQYF

J gene: TRBJ2-7
V gene: TRBV18
CDR3 protein: CASSPRGLTGDFYEQYF

J gene: TRBJ1-4
V gene: TRBV7-9
CDR3 protein: CASSAGTVATNEKLFF

J gene: TRBJ1-2
V gene: TRBV14
CDR3 protein: CASSHRDRGLDGYTF

J gene: TRBJ2-7
V gene: TRBV14
CDR3 protein: CASSQELLATGEQYF

J gene: TRBJ2-3
V gene: TRBV5-1
CDR3 protein: CASSLALVKGDTQYF

J gene: TRBJ2-1
V gene: TRBV2
CDR3 protein: CASSRLSSYNEQFF

J gene: TRBJ2-1
V gene: TRBV15
CDR3 protein: CATSRDLEGEGPLEQFF

J gene: TRBJ2-1
V gene: TRBV14
CDR3 protein: CASSQDVVLAGGRTYNEQFF

J gene: TRBJ1-5
V gene: TRBV2
CDR3 protein: CASSEAIGSPGQPQHF

J gene: TRBJ1-2
V gene: TRBV9
CDR3 protein: CASSCSTVNYGYTF

J gene: TRBJ1-3
V gene: TRBV28
CDR3 protein: CAILDRGSGNTIYF

J gene: TRBJ1-2
V gene: TRBV18
CDR3 protein: CASSPETGVRGDGYTF

J gene: TRBJ2-2
V gene: TRBV9
CDR3 protein: CASSVGSGPNTGELFF

J gene: TRBJ1-2
V gene: TRBV5-4
CDR3 protein: CASSLARVGGDGYTF

J gene: TRBJ2-2
V gene: TRBV6-1
CDR3 protein: CASSEGGQTNTGELFF

J gene: TRBJ2-3
V gene: TRBV14
CDR3 protein: CASSQVRGLAGGTDTQYF

J gene: TRBJ1-5
V gene: TRBV2
CDR3 protein: CASSGTVGGLAQPQHF

J gene: TRBJ2-7
V gene: TRBV29-1
CDR3 protein: CSVYAYEDEQYF

J gene: TRBJ2-3
V gene: TRBV6-5
CDR3 protein: CASSPQDRDTQYF

J gene: TRBJ2-5
V gene: TRBV10-1
CDR3 protein: CASSESPGAETQYF

J gene: TRBJ2-7
V gene: TRBV5-1
CDR3 protein: CASSLASSYEQYF

J gene: TRBJ2-5
V gene: TRBV5-4
CDR3 protein: CASSLGVETQYF

J gene: TRBJ2-7
V gene: TRBV5-8
CDR3 protein: CASSRRQRADSSGGYEQYF

J gene: TRBJ2-3
V gene: TRBV20-1
CDR3 protein: CSAKTTDTQYF

J gene: TRBJ2-7
V gene: TRBV10-3
CDR3 protein: CAISVEEERGGNEQYF

J gene: TRBJ2-2
V gene: TRBV5-6
CDR3 protein: CASSLAGKWNTGELFF

J gene: TRBJ2-1
V gene: TRBV4-3
CDR3 protein: CASSQDWGDNEQFF

J gene: TRBJ1-4
V gene: TRBV7-6
CDR3 protein: CASSFAPGEKLFF

J gene: TRBJ1-4
V gene: TRBV5-1
CDR3 protein: CASSFDRGLTNEKLFF

J gene: TRBJ2-7
V gene: TRBV4-3
CDR3 protein: CASSQVRTRLIAYEQYF